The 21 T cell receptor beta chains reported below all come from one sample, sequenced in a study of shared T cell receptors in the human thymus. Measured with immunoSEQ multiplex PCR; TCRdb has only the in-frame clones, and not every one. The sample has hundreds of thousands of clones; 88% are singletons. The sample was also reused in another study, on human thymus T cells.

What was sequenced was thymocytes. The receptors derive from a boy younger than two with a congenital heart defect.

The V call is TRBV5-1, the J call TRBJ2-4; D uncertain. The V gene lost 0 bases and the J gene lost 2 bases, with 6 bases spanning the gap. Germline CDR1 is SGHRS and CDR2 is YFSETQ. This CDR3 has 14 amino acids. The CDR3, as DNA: TGCGCCAGCAGCTTGGGTAAAACCAAAAACATTCAGTACTTC. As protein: CASSLGKTKNIQYF.

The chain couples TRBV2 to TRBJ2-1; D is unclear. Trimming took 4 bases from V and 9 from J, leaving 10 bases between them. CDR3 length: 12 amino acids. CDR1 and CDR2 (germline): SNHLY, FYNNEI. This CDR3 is CASSASVIEQFF. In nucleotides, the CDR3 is TGTGCCAGCAGTGCCTCGGTAATTGAGCAGTTCTTC.

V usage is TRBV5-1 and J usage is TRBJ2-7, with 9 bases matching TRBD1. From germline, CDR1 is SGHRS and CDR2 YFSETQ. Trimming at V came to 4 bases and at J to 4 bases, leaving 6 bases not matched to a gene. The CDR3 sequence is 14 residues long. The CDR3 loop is CASSRRDRAYEQYF. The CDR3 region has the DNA TGCGCCAGCAGCCGCCGGGACAGGGCTTACGAGCAGTACTTC.

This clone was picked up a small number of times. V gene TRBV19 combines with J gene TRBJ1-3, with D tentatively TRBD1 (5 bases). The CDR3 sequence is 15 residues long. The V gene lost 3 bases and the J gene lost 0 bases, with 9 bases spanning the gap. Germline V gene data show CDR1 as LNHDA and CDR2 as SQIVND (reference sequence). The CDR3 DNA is TGTGCCAGTAGTATGGGGCAGGACTCTGGAAACACCATATATTTT. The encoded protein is CASSMGQDSGNTIYF. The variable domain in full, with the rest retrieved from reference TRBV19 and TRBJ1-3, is DGGITQSPKYLFRKEGQNVTLSCEQNLNHDAMYWYRQDPGQGLRLIYYSQIVNDFQKGDIAEGYSVSREKKESFPLTVTSAQKNPTAFYLCASSMGQDSGNTIYFGEGSWLTVV.

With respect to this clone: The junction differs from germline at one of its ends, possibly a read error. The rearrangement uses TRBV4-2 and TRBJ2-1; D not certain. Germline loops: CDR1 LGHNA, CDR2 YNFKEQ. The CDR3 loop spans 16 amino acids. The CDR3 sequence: CASSEESNSSYNEQFF. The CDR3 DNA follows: TGTGCCAGCAGCGAAGAGTCAAACTCCTCCTACAATGAGCAGTTCTTC.

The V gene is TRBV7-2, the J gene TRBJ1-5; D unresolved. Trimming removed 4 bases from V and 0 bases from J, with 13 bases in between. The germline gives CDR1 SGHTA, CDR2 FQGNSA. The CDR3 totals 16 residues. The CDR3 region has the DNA TGTGCCAGCAGCTGGCTAGCGGTCTATAGCAATCAGCCCCAGCATTTT. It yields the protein CASSWLAVYSNQPQHF.

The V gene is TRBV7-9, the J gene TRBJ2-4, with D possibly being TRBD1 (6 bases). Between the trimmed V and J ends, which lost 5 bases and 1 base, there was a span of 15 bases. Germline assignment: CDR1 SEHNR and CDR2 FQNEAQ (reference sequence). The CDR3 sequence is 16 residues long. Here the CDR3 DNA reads TGTGCCAGCAGCCCCGTTCCAGGGGTTGCCAAAAACATTCAGTACTTC. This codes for CASSPVPGVAKNIQYF.

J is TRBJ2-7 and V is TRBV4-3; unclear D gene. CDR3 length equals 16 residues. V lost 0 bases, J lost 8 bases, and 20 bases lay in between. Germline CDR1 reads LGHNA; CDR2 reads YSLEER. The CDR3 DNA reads TGCGCCAGCAGCCAAGAAGGTCGGAATCACCCGCGGCAGCAGTACTTC. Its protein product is CASSQEGRNHPRQQYF.

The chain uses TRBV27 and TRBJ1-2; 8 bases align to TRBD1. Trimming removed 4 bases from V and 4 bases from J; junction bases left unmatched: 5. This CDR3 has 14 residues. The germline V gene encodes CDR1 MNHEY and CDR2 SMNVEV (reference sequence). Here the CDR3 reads CASSSDRARYGYTF. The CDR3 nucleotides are TGTGCCAGCAGTTCGGACAGGGCTCGCTATGGCTACACCTTC.

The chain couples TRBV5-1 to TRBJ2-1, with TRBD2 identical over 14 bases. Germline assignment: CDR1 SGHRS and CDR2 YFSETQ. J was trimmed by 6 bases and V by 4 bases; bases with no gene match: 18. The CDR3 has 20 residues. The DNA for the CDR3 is TGCGCCAGCAGCCTCAAATCTAGACTAGCGGGAGGGCCGACAATCAATGAGCAGTTCTTC. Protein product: CASSLKSRLAGGPTINEQFF.

The DNA for the CDR3 is TGTGCCAGTAGTATTTTACCTGGGACTAGCGGGCGCTCCTACGAGCAGTACTTC. Translation: CASSILPGTSGRSYEQYF. The genes are TRBV19 and TRBJ2-7; 12 bases map to TRBD2. There are 18 residues in the CDR3. The germline CDR1 and CDR2 sequences are LNHDA and SQIVND (reference sequence). J was trimmed by 0 bases and V by 3 bases; bases with no gene match: 9.

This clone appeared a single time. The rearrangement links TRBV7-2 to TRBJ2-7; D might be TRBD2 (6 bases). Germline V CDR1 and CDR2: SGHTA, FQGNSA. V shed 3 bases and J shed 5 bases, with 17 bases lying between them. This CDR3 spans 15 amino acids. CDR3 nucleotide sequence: TGTGCCAGCAGCTTGTTTTCCGGGAGCGAGGACGAGCAGTACTTC. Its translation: CASSLFSGSEDEQYF.

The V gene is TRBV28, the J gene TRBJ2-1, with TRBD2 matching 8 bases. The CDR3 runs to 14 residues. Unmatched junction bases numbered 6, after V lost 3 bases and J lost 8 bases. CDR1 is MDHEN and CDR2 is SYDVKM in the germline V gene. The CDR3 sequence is CASSLRAGVYEQFF. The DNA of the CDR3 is TGTGCCAGCAGTTTGAGAGCGGGGGTCTATGAGCAGTTCTTC.

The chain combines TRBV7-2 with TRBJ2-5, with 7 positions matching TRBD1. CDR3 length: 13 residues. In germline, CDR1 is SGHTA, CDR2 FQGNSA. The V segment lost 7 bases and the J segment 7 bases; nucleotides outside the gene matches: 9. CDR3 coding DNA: TGTGCCAGCACCACGGACAGGTCGCGGACCCAGTACTTC. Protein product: CASTTDRSRTQYF.

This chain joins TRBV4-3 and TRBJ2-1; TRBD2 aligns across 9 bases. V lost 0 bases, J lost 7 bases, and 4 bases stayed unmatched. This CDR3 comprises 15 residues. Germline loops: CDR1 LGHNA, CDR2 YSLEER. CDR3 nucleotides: TGCGCCAGCAGCCAAGAACGGAGCGGGAGGAATGAGCAGTTCTTC. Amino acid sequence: CASSQERSGRNEQFF.

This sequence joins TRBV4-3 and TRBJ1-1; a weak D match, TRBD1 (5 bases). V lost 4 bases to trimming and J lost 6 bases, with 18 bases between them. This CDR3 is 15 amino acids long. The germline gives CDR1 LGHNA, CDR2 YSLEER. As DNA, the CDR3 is TGCGCCAGCAGCCGAACGGCGGCAGGGAAGGCTGAAGCTTTCTTT. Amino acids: CASSRTAAGKAEAFF.

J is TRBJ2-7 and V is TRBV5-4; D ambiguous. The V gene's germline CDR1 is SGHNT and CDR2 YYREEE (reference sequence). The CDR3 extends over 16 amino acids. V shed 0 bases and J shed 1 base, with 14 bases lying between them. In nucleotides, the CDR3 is TGTGCCAGCAGCTTGGGGTACCAACCACAGTCCTACGAGCAGTACTTC. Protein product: CASSLGYQPQSYEQYF.

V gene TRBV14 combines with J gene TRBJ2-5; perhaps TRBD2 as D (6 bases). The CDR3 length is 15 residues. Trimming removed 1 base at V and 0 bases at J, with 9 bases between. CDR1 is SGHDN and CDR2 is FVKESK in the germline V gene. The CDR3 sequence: CASSQGGEYQETQYF. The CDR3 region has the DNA TGTGCCAGCAGCCAAGGGGGGGAGTACCAAGAGACCCAGTACTTC. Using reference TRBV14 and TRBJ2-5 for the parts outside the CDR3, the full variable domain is EAGVTQFPSHSVIEKGQTVTLRCDPISGHDNLYWYRRVMGKEIKFLLHFVKESKQDESGMPNNRFLAERTGGTYSTLKVQPAELEDSGVYFCASSQGGEYQETQYFGPGTRLLVL.

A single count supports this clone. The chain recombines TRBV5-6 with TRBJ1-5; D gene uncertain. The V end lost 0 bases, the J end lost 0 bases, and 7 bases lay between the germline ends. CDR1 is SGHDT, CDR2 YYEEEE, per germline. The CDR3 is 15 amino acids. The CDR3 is CASSLAEDSNQPQHF. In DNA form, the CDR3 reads TGTGCCAGCAGCTTGGCAGAGGATAGCAATCAGCCCCAGCATTTT.

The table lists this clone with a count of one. As DNA, the CDR3 is TGCGCCAGCAGCTTGGAGCAGGGACAGGGACGGGACTCCTACAATGAGCAGTTCTTC. Translated, it gives CASSLEQGQGRDSYNEQFF. The rearrangement joins TRBV5-1 to TRBJ2-1; 9 nucleotides align to TRBD1. The CDR3 has 19 residues. The ends lost 0 bases at V and 0 bases at J; junction bases unmatched: 10. Germline V gene lookup returns CDR1 SGHRS and CDR2 YFSETQ.

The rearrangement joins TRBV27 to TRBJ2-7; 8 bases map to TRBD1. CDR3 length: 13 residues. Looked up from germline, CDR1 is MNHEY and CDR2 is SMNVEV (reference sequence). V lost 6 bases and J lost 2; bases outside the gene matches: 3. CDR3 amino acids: CASRDREPYEQYF. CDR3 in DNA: TGTGCCAGCAGGGACAGGGAACCCTACGAGCAGTACTTC.